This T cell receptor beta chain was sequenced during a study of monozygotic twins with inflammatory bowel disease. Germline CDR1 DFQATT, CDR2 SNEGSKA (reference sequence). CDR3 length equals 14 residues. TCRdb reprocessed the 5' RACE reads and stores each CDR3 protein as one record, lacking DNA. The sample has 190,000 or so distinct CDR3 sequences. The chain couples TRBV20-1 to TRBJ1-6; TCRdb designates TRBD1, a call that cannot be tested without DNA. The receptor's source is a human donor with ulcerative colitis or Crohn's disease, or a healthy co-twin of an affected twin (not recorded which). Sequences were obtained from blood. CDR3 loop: CSASYGQGDSPLHF.